The clone carrying this TCR beta chain was seen many times. As yet, its antigen is unknown. Researchers used 5'RACE with constant-segment primers to make TCR alpha and TCR beta cDNA libraries that carry sample barcodes and UMIs. One entry per CDR3 protein, called by TCRdb with MiXCR from the 5' RACE reads. This sample has 190,000 or so distinct CDR3 sequences, with 20% to 25% found just once. The data stem from a study of T-cell memory formation after mild COVID-19. In the study overall: TCR clustering was largely donor specific. Study findings and constraints: Mostly located in CM and EM were contracting CD4+ clones, with contracting CD8+ clones located in EMRA. The finding that pre-infection memory included some responding clones suggested that cross-reactive memory joined.

The TCR sequence derives from an adult woman who had mild COVID-19 (a few samples of this study predate the infection). Cell type and time point are not known. The sample comprised PBMCs or a T cell subset sorted from them (not recorded which).

Here the CDR3 reads CASSESPGSSYEQYF. The CDR3 bases are TGTGCCAGCAGTGAAAGCCCCGGGAGCTCCTACGAGCAGTACTTC. The V call is TRBV2, the J call TRBJ2-7; D perhaps matches TRBD2 (6 bases). The V and J ends lost 2 bases and 0 bases respectively, with 11 bases between them. From germline, CDR1 is SNHLY and CDR2 FYNNEI. The CDR3 is 15 amino acids. Combining the CDR3 with reference TRBV2 and TRBJ2-7 gives the whole variable domain EPEVTQTPSHQVTQMGQEVILRCVPISNHLYFYWYRQILGQKVEFLVSFYNNEISEKSEIFDDQFSVERPDGSNFTLKIRSTKLEDSAMYFCASSESPGSSYEQYFGPGTRLTVT.